The 26 T cell receptor beta chains below were found in one sample sequenced in a study of lymphopenia after photon versus proton radiotherapy. TCRdb keeps only in-frame clones here, not all; method: immunoSEQ multiplex PCR. The table includes approximately 160,000 clones, about nine tenths detected once. Sample: peripheral blood, taken from a patient treated with photon-based radiotherapy. These receptors all come from a man aged 45-60 years with gastric cancer.

This chain links TRBV11-2 with TRBJ1-1; unclear D gene. With 5 bases removed from V and 3 bases from J, the gap between germline ends came to 13 bases. There are 14 residues in the CDR3. Germline CDR1 is SGHAT and CDR2 is FQNNGV. CDR3 sequence reads: CASSLGLRDTEAFF. CDR3 bases: TGTGCCAGCAGCCTAGGGTTGAGGGACACTGAAGCTTTCTTT.

The rearrangement joins TRBV19 to TRBJ2-1, with 9 bases that match TRBD2. V lost 9 bases to trimming and J lost 8 bases; unmatched junction nucleotides: 11. Germline V gene lookup returns CDR1 LNHDA and CDR2 SQIVND (reference sequence). The CDR3 sequence is 14 residues long. The CDR3 DNA follows: TGTGCCAGCTCCCTGGCGGGAGGGCCCGATGAGCAGTTCTTC. This gives the protein CASSLAGGPDEQFF.

CDR3 sequence: CASSGMANTGELFF. DNA of the CDR3: TGTGCCAGTAGCGGGATGGCGAACACCGGGGAGCTGTTTTTT. The genes are TRBV19 and TRBJ2-2, with a tentative D call TRBD2 (5 bases). The germline gives CDR1 LNHDA, CDR2 SQIVND (reference sequence). V gave up 6 bases and J gave up 0 bases, with 8 bases separating them. The CDR3 is made up of 14 amino acids.

The chain carries TRBV29-1 and TRBJ1-2; no reliable D call. Germline assignment: CDR1 SQVTM and CDR2 ANQGSEA. The V and J ends lost 2 bases and 6 bases respectively, with 7 bases between them. There are 11 residues in the CDR3. As DNA, the CDR3 is TGCAGCGTTGAAACAGACGATGGCTACACCTTC. Amino acid sequence: CSVETDDGYTF.

This chain uses TRBV11-2 with TRBJ2-1, with 9 bases matching TRBD2. Germline lookup yields CDR1 SGHAT and CDR2 FQNNGV. The CDR3 is 15 residues long. J was trimmed by 1 base and V by 5 bases; bases with no gene match: 3. CDR3 DNA: TGTGCCAGCAGCCCTAGCGGGAAATCCTACAATGAGCAGTTCTTC. This codes for CASSPSGKSYNEQFF.

The V call is TRBV5-1, the J call TRBJ2-1; 8 bases fit TRBD1. The CDR3 has 17 amino acids. Germline CDR1 reads SGHRS; CDR2 reads YFSETQ. J was trimmed by 4 bases and V by 1 base; bases with no gene match: 10. CDR3: CASSLRSQGAGYNEQFF. The CDR3 region has the DNA TGCGCCAGCAGCTTGAGGTCGCAGGGGGCGGGGTACAATGAGCAGTTCTTC.

The DNA for the CDR3 is TGTGCCAGCAGCTTCACGGGACAGGGGGCTGATGGCTACACCTTC. Its translation is CASSFTGQGADGYTF. The chain joins TRBV7-9 to TRBJ1-2; TRBD1 agrees at 12 bases. The V gene end was trimmed by 3 bases and the J gene end by 6 bases; junction bases not matched to a gene: 5. The V gene's germline CDR1 is SEHNR and CDR2 FQNEAQ (reference sequence). The CDR3 runs to 15 residues.

For the CDR3, the DNA is TGTGCCAGCAGTGAAATAGGGACAGGGGGCACCTATGGCTACACCTTC. Protein sequence: CASSEIGTGGTYGYTF. This chain connects TRBV2 to TRBJ1-2; TRBD1 aligns across 12 bases. V was pared by 2 bases and J by 4 bases, with 5 bases of the junction left unmatched. Germline-derived CDR1 and CDR2 are SNHLY and FYNNEI. The CDR3 length is 16 residues. Full variable domain (missing parts from reference TRBV2 and TRBJ1-2): EPEVTQTPSHQVTQMGQEVILRCVPISNHLYFYWYRQILGQKVEFLVSFYNNEISEKSEIFDDQFSVERPDGSNFTLKIRSTKLEDSAMYFCASSEIGTGGTYGYTFGSGTRLTVV.

CDR3 loop: CASSLSGTEAFF. CDR3 DNA: TGTGCCAGCAGCTTGTCTGGGACTGAAGCTTTCTTT. The V and J genes are TRBV5-6 and TRBJ1-1; D call uncertain. Germline CDR1 is SGHDT and CDR2 is YYEEEE. Trimming shortened V by 1 base and J by 5 bases, and 6 bases separated the two germline ends. This CDR3 has 12 residues.

The chain joins TRBV7-2 to TRBJ2-3; 10 positions match TRBD2. Germline CDR1 reads SGHTA; CDR2 reads FQGNSA. After removal of 5 bases from V and 4 bases from J, the junction contained 3 bases not matched to a gene. There are 14 residues in the CDR3. The CDR3 is CASSLSGRSDTQYF. DNA of the CDR3: TGTGCCAGCAGCCTTAGCGGGAGGTCAGATACGCAGTATTTT.

The sample holds many counts of this clone. The chain recombines TRBV11-2 with TRBJ2-7; perhaps TRBD2 as D (6 bases). This CDR3 has 13 residues. V was cut by 6 bases and J by 1 base, with 10 bases left in between. CDR1 is SGHAT and CDR2 is FQNNGV in the germline V gene. CDR3 residues: CASRRDRSYEQYF. The CDR3 nucleotides read TGTGCCAGCAGGCGGGACCGTTCCTACGAGCAGTACTTC.

The chain recombines TRBV28 with TRBJ2-3; maybe TRBD2 (7 bases). CDR3 length: 13 residues. Germline CDR1 reads MDHEN; CDR2 reads SYDVKM. The ends were cut back, 6 bases at V and 3 bases at J, with 10 bases in the middle. For the CDR3, the DNA is TGTGCCAGCAGAGAGGGGGGGACAGATACGCAGTATTTT. Translated: CASREGGTDTQYF. The variable domain in full, completed from reference TRBV28 and TRBJ2-3, reads DVKVTQSSRYLVKRTGEKVFLECVQDMDHENMFWYRQDPGLGLRLIYFSYDVKMKEKGDIPEGYSVSREKKERFSLILESASTNQTSMYLCASREGGTDTQYFGPGTRLTVL.

Turning to this clone: The sample carries other DNA sequences with the same CDR3. This chain connects TRBV4-3 to TRBJ2-1; possibly TRBD1 or TRBD2 for D (5 bases each). This CDR3 is 15 amino acids long. CDR1 and CDR2 (germline): LGHNA, YSLEER. Trimming stripped 1 base from V and 0 bases from J, with 7 bases between. The CDR3 loop is CASSQGGSSYNEQFF. In DNA, the CDR3 is TGCGCCAGCAGCCAAGGGGGGAGCTCCTACAATGAGCAGTTCTTC.

This sequence joins TRBV27 and TRBJ1-2; TRBD1 agrees at 8 bases. Germline V gene lookup returns CDR1 MNHEY and CDR2 SMNVEV (reference sequence). The CDR3 loop spans 11 amino acids. Trimming cost V 10 bases and J 8 bases; bases outside gene matches: 6. CDR3 bases: TGTGCCACTCGGACAGGGCGGGGCTACACCTTC. This gives the protein CATRTGRGYTF.

The rearrangement links TRBV19 to TRBJ1-5; TRBD1 matches 8 bases. CDR1 and CDR2 from the germline V gene are LNHDA and SQIVND (reference sequence). The CDR3 totals 15 residues. The junction had 7 bases not matched to a gene; V was cut back by 3 bases and J by 6 bases. CDR3 nucleotides: TGTGCCAGTAGTATTGTACAGGGGGAAATTCAGCCCCAGCATTTT. It yields the protein CASSIVQGEIQPQHF.

The rearrangement uses TRBV4-1 and TRBJ1-2, with 8 bases lining up with TRBD1. CDR3 length: 15 amino acids. Germline V gene lookup returns CDR1 MGHRA and CDR2 YSYEKL. J lost 5 bases, V lost 2 bases, and 7 bases had no gene match. Here the CDR3 reads CASSQPRTGSYGYTF. The CDR3 DNA is TGCGCCAGCAGCCAACCCAGGACAGGGAGTTATGGCTACACCTTC.

The V call is TRBV27, the J call TRBJ1-1; 7 bases fit TRBD1. This CDR3 contains 13 residues. The V and J ends lost 3 bases and 4 bases, in that order; junction bases with no gene match: 2. The germline gives CDR1 MNHEY, CDR2 SMNVEV (reference sequence). The CDR3, as DNA: TGTGCCAGCAGTTTGCGACAGGGCACTGAAGCTTTCTTT. Its protein product is CASSLRQGTEAFF.

V gene TRBV5-6 combines with J gene TRBJ2-5, with no clear D. V lost 4 bases and J lost 1, with 14 bases in between. Germline CDR1 is SGHDT and CDR2 is YYEEEE. The CDR3 sequence is 15 residues long. This CDR3 reads CASSLGIRTQETQYF. The CDR3 nucleotides read TGTGCCAGCAGCCTGGGGATCCGAACCCAAGAGACCCAGTACTTC.

V usage is TRBV2 and J usage is TRBJ2-7; D unresolved. The CDR3 is made up of 13 amino acids. Germline values: CDR1 SNHLY, CDR2 FYNNEI. Trimming pared 6 bases from V and 6 bases from J, leaving 15 bases between. In DNA, the CDR3 is TGTGCCAGCAGGCAGACCCCCAAGGCCGAGCAGTACTTC. It yields the protein CASRQTPKAEQYF.

This chain's CDR3 is CASSRDPDTQYF. CDR3 sequence (DNA): TGTGCCAGCAGCCGGGATCCAGATACGCAGTATTTT. The J gene is TRBJ2-3, the V gene TRBV5-6, with D possibly being TRBD2 (5 bases). This CDR3 region has 12 residues. V lost 4 bases and J lost 4, with 7 bases in between. Per the germline V gene, CDR1 is SGHDT and CDR2 is YYEEEE. The full variable domain, rest sourced from reference TRBV5-6 and TRBJ2-3, is DAGVTQSPTHLIKTRGQQVTLRCSPKSGHDTVSWYQQALGQGPQFIFQYYEEEERQRGNFPDRFSGHQFPNYSSELNVNALLLGDSALYLCASSRDPDTQYFGPGTRLTVL.

The count of this clone is one. The gene calls are TRBV7-7 and TRBJ1-4, with a possible D match to TRBD1 (6 bases). Germline CDR1 is SSHAT and CDR2 is FNYEAQ (reference sequence). The length of the CDR3 is 16 residues. Trimming left V 1 base short and J 5 bases short, with 14 bases between. CDR3 amino acids: CASSLGGGQPNEKLFF. DNA of the CDR3: TGTGCCAGCAGCTTAGGGGGCGGACAGCCGAATGAAAAACTGTTTTTT. The full variable domain, its missing parts supplied by reference TRBV7-7 and TRBJ1-4, is GAGVSQSPRYKVTKRGQDVTLRCDPISSHATLYWYQQALGQGPEFLTYFNYEAQPDKSGLPSDRFSAERPEGSISTLTIQRTEQRDSAMYRCASSLGGGQPNEKLFFGSGTQLSVL.

The chain links TRBV29-1 to TRBJ2-5; D unclear. CDR1 and CDR2 (germline): SQVTM, ANQGSEA. This CDR3 spans 11 amino acids. Trimming pared 3 bases from V and 5 bases from J, leaving 7 bases between. The DNA of the CDR3 is TGCAGCGTTGAGTTCCAGGAGACCCAGTACTTC. As protein: CSVEFQETQYF.

The chain has TRBV10-3 and TRBJ1-2; possibly TRBD1 for D (5 bases). This CDR3 region has 16 residues. Germline assignment: CDR1 ENHRY and CDR2 SYGVKD. Trimming stripped 3 bases from V and 5 bases from J, with 19 bases between. The CDR3 nucleotides are TGTGCCATCAGTGAATTTACAGCGGGGGGGGTATATGGCTACACCTTC. Translation gives CAISEFTAGGVYGYTF.

The chain has TRBV27 and TRBJ2-2, with 9 bases identical to TRBD1. The V gene's germline CDR1 is MNHEY and CDR2 SMNVEV (reference sequence). The junction had 12 bases not matched to a gene; V was cut back by 5 bases and J by 5 bases. This CDR3 region has 17 residues. The CDR3 sequence: CASSARGTGWRTGELFF. CDR3 bases: TGTGCCAGCAGTGCCCGGGGGACAGGGTGGCGTACCGGGGAGCTGTTTTTT.

This chain uses TRBV5-7 with TRBJ1-5; tentative D call: TRBD1 (6 bases). TRBV5-7 is an open reading frame whose function is uncertain. CDR3 size: 16 residues. The germline V and J ends were trimmed by 2 bases and 7 bases, with 19 bases remaining between them. The CDR3 bases are TGTGCCAGCAGCTTAAGGAGACGTGGGGGGCGACAGCCCCAGCATTTT. Translated: CASSLRRRGGRQPQHF.

The chain uses TRBV7-9 and TRBJ2-3; possibly TRBD1 for D (5 bases). The CDR3 extends over 14 amino acids. Trimming removed 1 base at V and 4 bases at J, with 9 bases between. Germline V gene data show CDR1 as SEHNR and CDR2 as FQNEAQ (reference sequence). In nucleotides, the CDR3 is TGTGCCAGCAGCTTAGTAGGGGTGGCAGATACGCAGTATTTT. Translated, it gives CASSLVGVADTQYF.